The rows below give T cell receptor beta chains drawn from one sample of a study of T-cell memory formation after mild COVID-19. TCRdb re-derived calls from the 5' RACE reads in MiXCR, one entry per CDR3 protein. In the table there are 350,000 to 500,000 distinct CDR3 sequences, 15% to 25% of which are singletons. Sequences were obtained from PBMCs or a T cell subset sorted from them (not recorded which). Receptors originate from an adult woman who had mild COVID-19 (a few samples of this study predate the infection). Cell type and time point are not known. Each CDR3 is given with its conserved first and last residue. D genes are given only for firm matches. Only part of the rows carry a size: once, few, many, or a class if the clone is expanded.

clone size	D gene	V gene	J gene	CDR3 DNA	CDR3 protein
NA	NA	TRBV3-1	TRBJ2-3	TGTGCCAGCAGCCCGTCGGGTTTAGATACGCAGTATTTT	CASSPSGLDTQYF
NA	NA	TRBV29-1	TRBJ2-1	TGCAGCGTTGACGACAGGGAGGTGGGTGAGCAGTTCTTC	CSVDDREVGEQFF
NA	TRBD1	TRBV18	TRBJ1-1	TGTGCCAGCTCACGGGGACAGGGGTTGAACACTGAAGCTTTCTTT	CASSRGQGLNTEAFF
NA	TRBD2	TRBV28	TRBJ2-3	TGTGCCAGCAGTTTTTTACTAGCGGGTAGCACAGATACGCAGTATTTT	CASSFLLAGSTDTQYF
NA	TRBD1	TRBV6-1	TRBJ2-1	TGTGCCATCGGTGGGGGGGACAGGGGCGCAAGGTCCAACAATGAGCAGTTCTTC	CAIGGGDRGARSNNEQFF
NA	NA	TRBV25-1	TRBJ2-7	TGTGCCAGCAGGGGGACCGGGACGCCGTCGAACGAGCAGTACTTC	CASRGTGTPSNEQYF
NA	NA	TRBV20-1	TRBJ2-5	TGCAGTGCCGACAGTCGCCAAGAGACCCAGTACTTC	CSADSRQETQYF
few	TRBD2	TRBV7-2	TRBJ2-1	TGTGCCAGCAGCCCTACTAGCGGCCCCAATGAGCAGTTCTTC	CASSPTSGPNEQFF
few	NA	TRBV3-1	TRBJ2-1	TGTGCCAGCAGCCAAGATTGGCCTGCGGCGGGCTCCTACAATGAGCAGTTCTTC	CASSQDWPAAGSYNEQFF
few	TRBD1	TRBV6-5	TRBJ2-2	TGTGCCAGCAGCGTAAACAGGGGATTAACCGGGGAGCTGTTTTTT	CASSVNRGLTGELFF
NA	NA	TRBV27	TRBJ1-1	TGTGCCAGCAGTTTATATACAGGTTACACTGAAGCTTTCTTT	CASSLYTGYTEAFF
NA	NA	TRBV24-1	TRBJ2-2	TGTGCCACCAGTGAATACCGGGACTCGAACACCGGGGAGCTGTTTTTT	CATSEYRDSNTGELFF
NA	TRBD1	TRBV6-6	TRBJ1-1	TGTGCCAGCACTAATGGGGGCAGGGGGCGCGGGACTGAAGCTTTCTTT	CASTNGGRGRGTEAFF
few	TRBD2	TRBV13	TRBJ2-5	TGTGCCAGCAGCCGTACTAGCGGGAGAGGGCAAGAGACCCAGTACTTC	CASSRTSGRGQETQYF
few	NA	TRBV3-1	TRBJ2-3	TGTGCCAGCAGCCAGCTACCTGGCGGCGGGGCCACAGATACGCAGTATTTT	CASSQLPGGGATDTQYF
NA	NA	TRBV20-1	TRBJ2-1	TGCAGTGCTAGTCAGGAGCTGCAGTTCTTC	CSASQELQFF
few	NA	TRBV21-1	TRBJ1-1	TGTGCCAGCAGCAAAGTAAGGGGTGAGATCACTGAAGCTTTCTTT	CASSKVRGEITEAFF
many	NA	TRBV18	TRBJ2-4	TGTGCCAGCTCACTGACAAGCGCCAAAAACATTCAGTACTTC	CASSLTSAKNIQYF
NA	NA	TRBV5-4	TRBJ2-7	TGTGCCAGCAGCCTCACAGGAGGTGGGAGCCCCAGGGGCGAGCAGTACTTC	CASSLTGGGSPRGEQYF
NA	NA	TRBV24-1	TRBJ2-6	TGTGCCACCAGTACCACAGGGCTTGGGGCCAACGTCCTGACTTTC	CATSTTGLGANVLTF
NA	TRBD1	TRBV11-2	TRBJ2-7	TGTGCCAGCAGTCGAACACAGGGGATGGGGTACGAGCAGTACTTC	CASSRTQGMGYEQYF
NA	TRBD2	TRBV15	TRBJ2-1	TGTGCCACTGGGACTAGCGGTAACTCCTACAATGAGCAGTTCTTC	CATGTSGNSYNEQFF
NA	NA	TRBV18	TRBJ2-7	TGTGCCAGCTCAGCAGCCAACGAGCAGTACTTC	CASSAANEQYF